This TCR beta chain was obtained from a study of OX40 agonist ivuxolimab in advanced cancers. Study in general: Ivuxolimab, which patients received intravenously every 2 weeks, was dosed at 0.01 to 10 mg/kg.

Method: immunoSEQ multiplex PCR; TCRdb's copy keeps in-frame clones and lacks some. This sample has about 48,000 clones; just under 90% occur once, and the top ten carry approximately 10%. Whole-study results and caveats: CD4+ and CD8+ blood T cells expanded clonally by week 6 at 0.1 to 3.0 mg/kg.

In the case of this clone: Its antigen is as yet unknown.

This CDR3 is 12 amino acids long. Germline V gives CDR1 PRHDT, CDR2 FYEKMQ (reference sequence). Between the trimmed V and J ends, which lost 5 bases and 7 bases, there was a span of 11 bases. The TCR sequence derives from an adult with an advanced solid tumor such as melanoma, head and neck, liver or kidney cancer. The specimen was CD4+ or CD8+ T cells sorted from blood, collected in a trial of the OX40 agonist ivuxolimab. The genes are TRBV13 and TRBJ1-1, with a weak D call TRBD1 (5 bases). In nucleotides, the CDR3 is TGTGCCAGCAGCCCCGACGGGGGTGAAGCTTTCTTT. Protein sequence: CASSPDGGEAFF.